The rows below give T cell receptor beta chains drawn from one sample of a study of cytomegalovirus exposure and HLA in healthy donors. Generated by immunoSEQ multiplex PCR, the TCRdb table keeps only in-frame clones and is missing some. The table shows approximately 140,000 clones, with over 70% occurring only once. Sequencing was done on a sample of PBMCs. These TCRs come from a male donor in good health and CMV-seronegative. CDR3s include the opening cysteine and the closing phenylalanine or tryptophan. The order of the fields is clone size, D gene, CDR3 length, V gene, J gene, CDR3 protein, CDR3 DNA. The D gene is left open where the match is weak. Some rows mark clone size as missing; the rest say once, few, many or name a class of expanded clone.

.	TRBD2	17	TRBV7-2	TRBJ2-5	CASSLGTSGGAGETQYF	TGTGCCAGCAGCCTCGGGACTAGCGGGGGGGCGGGGGAGACCCAGTACTTC
.	.	15	TRBV7-9	TRBJ1-6	CASSPEGADNSPLHF	TGTGCCAGCAGCCCGGAGGGAGCCGATAATTCACCCCTCCACTTT
.	.	15	TRBV10-1	TRBJ2-4	CASSDGGTAKNIQYF	TGCGCCAGCAGTGACGGGGGTACAGCCAAAAACATTCAGTACTTC
.	.	15	TRBV4-3	TRBJ2-7	CASSQGNGLSYEQYF	TGCGCCAGCAGCCAAGGGAACGGGTTGTCCTACGAGCAGTACTTC
.	TRBD2	17	TRBV30	TRBJ2-5	CAWSDPTTPTGGETQYF	TGTGCCTGGAGTGATCCAACGACTCCGACGGGGGGGGAGACCCAGTACTTC
.	TRBD2	12	TRBV6-1	TRBJ2-1	CASSEGTSLQFF	TGTGCCAGCAGTGAAGGGACTAGCCTGCAGTTCTTC
.	TRBD2	15	TRBV7-8	TRBJ2-2	CASSLLAGPTGELFF	TGTGCCAGCAGCTTACTAGCGGGCCCTACCGGGGAGCTGTTTTTT
.	.	15	TRBV5-1	TRBJ2-3	CASSYDRPHTDTQYF	TGCGCCAGCAGCTACGACAGGCCCCACACAGATACGCAGTATTTT
.	.	15	TRBV4-2	TRBJ2-7	CASSPVIGVTYEQYF	TGTGCCAGCAGCCCGGTGATAGGGGTTACCTACGAGCAGTACTTC
.	.	18	TRBV4-1	TRBJ2-1	CASSQESPSAGSYNEQFF	TGCGCCAGCAGCCAAGAATCTCCTTCGGCGGGGAGTTACAATGAGCAGTTCTTC
.	.	12	TRBV27	TRBJ2-7	CASSLSGRGQYF	TGTGCCAGCAGTTTATCGGGCAGGGGGCAGTACTTC
.	TRBD1	15	TRBV6-5	TRBJ1-3	CASSSDRGPGNTIYF	TGTGCCAGCAGTTCCGACAGGGGGCCCGGAAACACCATATATTTT
few	TRBD1	14	TRBV5-4	TRBJ1-3	CASSTRDSGNTIYF	TGTGCCAGCAGCACCCGGGACAGTGGAAACACCATATATTTT
once	TRBD2	17	TRBV6-1	TRBJ2-7	CASSDPGLAGALHEQYF	TGTGCCAGCAGTGATCCGGGACTAGCGGGCGCCCTCCACGAGCAGTACTTC
.	.	14	TRBV19	TRBJ2-7	CASKDGGDSYEQYF	TGTGCCAGTAAGGACGGAGGCGACTCCTACGAGCAGTACTTC
few	.	14	TRBV5-4	TRBJ2-7	CASSLGGQGREQYF	TGTGCCAGCAGCTTGGGTGGGCAGGGGAGAGAGCAGTACTTC
.	TRBD1	16	TRBV7-9	TRBJ1-6	CSSSPLLGTENSPLHF	TGTTCCAGCAGTCCCCTCTTGGGGACAGAAAATTCACCCCTCCACTTT
.	.	16	TRBV30	TRBJ2-3	CAWDRGSPLSTDTQYF	TGTGCCTGGGATCGGGGGTCTCCGCTTAGCACAGATACGCAGTATTTT
.	.	17	TRBV30	TRBJ1-1	CAWSVQGPGLANTEAFF	TGTGCCTGGAGTGTGCAGGGGCCGGGATTGGCAAACACTGAAGCTTTCTTT
.	.	13	TRBV7-3	TRBJ1-1	CASSLTFEGEAFF	TGTGCCAGCAGCTTAACGTTTGAGGGTGAAGCTTTCTTT